The 14 T cell receptor beta chains in this list originate from one sample, sequenced in a study of blood T cell repertoires in COVID-19. The method was immunoSEQ multiplex PCR; TCRdb's version includes in-frame clones alone and lacks a portion of them. Of roughly 280,000 clones in the sample, just under 90% were seen once. Sequenced material: PBMCs or T cells enriched from blood (not recorded which). Receptors originate from a woman aged 55-69 years who had recovered from COVID-19.

The chain links TRBV28 to TRBJ1-6; D is uncertain. There are 12 residues in the CDR3. Germline V gene lookup returns CDR1 MDHEN and CDR2 SYDVKM. V lost 2 bases and J 12 bases, leaving 8 bases between the germline ends. CDR3 protein: CASSLVAEPLHF. Written as DNA, the CDR3 is TGTGCCAGCAGTTTAGTTGCGGAACCCCTCCACTTT. Combining the CDR3 with reference TRBV28 and TRBJ1-6 gives the whole variable domain DVKVTQSSRYLVKRTGEKVFLECVQDMDHENMFWYRQDPGLGLRLIYFSYDVKMKEKGDIPEGYSVSREKKERFSLILESASTNQTSMYLCASSLVAEPLHFGNGTRLTVT.

This sequence joins TRBV6-1 and TRBJ2-4; maybe TRBD1 (6 bases). The germline V gene encodes CDR1 MNHNS and CDR2 SASEGT. V lost 0 bases, J lost 7 bases, and 10 bases lay in between. There are 14 residues in the CDR3. As DNA, the CDR3 is TGTGCCAGCAGTGAAGCCGGGACACGGAACATTCAGTACTTC. Amino acids: CASSEAGTRNIQYF.

The chain combines TRBV10-3 with TRBJ2-1; D possibly corresponds to TRBD2 (6 bases). Trimming stripped 5 bases from V and 6 bases from J, with 20 bases between. Germline lookup yields CDR1 ENHRY and CDR2 SYGVKD. The CDR3 is made up of 16 amino acids. CDR3 loop: CAISRVGAGTLNEQFF. The CDR3 DNA is TGTGCCATCAGTCGTGTCGGGGCGGGAACCCTCAATGAGCAGTTCTTC.

V gene TRBV19 combines with J gene TRBJ2-1; D remains ambiguous. The CDR3 covers 12 residues. The germline V gene has CDR1 LNHDA and CDR2 SQIVND (reference sequence). V was trimmed by 8 bases and J by 6 bases, leaving 11 bases between them. CDR3 in amino acids: CASAGPGNEQFF. Written as DNA, the CDR3 is TGTGCCAGTGCAGGCCCCGGCAATGAGCAGTTCTTC.

The gene calls are TRBV2 and TRBJ1-1; D is undetermined. The CDR3 totals 12 residues. V dropped 2 bases and J dropped 8 bases, with 9 bases sitting between them. The germline V gene encodes CDR1 SNHLY and CDR2 FYNNEI. The CDR3 DNA follows: TGTGCCAGCAGTGAATTCACTCACGAAGCTTTCTTT. Translating it yields CASSEFTHEAFF. The variable domain in full, completed from reference TRBV2 and TRBJ1-1, reads EPEVTQTPSHQVTQMGQEVILRCVPISNHLYFYWYRQILGQKVEFLVSFYNNEISEKSEIFDDQFSVERPDGSNFTLKIRSTKLEDSAMYFCASSEFTHEAFFGQGTRLTVV.

The CDR3 DNA reads TGTGCCAGCAGCCAAGGCGTATCCCGGCCCCAGCATTTT. Its translation: CASSQGVSRPQHF. V is TRBV3-1 (or the pseudogene TRBV3-2) and J is TRBJ1-5; D not certain. The CDR3 loop spans 13 amino acids. CDR1 LGHDT and CDR2 YNNKEL come from the germline V gene (reference sequence). Trimming took off 1 base at V and 9 bases at J, with 10 bases between the two ends.

This rearrangement joins TRBV19 to TRBJ1-4; no firm D call. This CDR3 is 14 amino acids long. Germline V gene data show CDR1 as LNHDA and CDR2 as SQIVND (reference sequence). Trimming stripped 5 bases from V and 7 bases from J, with 14 bases between. The CDR3 protein is CASSGAAVVEKLFF. DNA for the CDR3: TGTGCCAGTAGTGGAGCAGCCGTGGTTGAAAAACTGTTTTTT.

The J gene is TRBJ2-1, the V gene TRBV21-1; the table's D call, TRBD1, was not checked against the DNA. TRBV21-1 is classified as a pseudogene. This CDR3 is built from 14 residues. In nucleotides, the CDR3 is TGTGCCAGCAGCAACCAGGGTTCTTACAATGAGCAGTTCTTC. Protein product: CASSNQGSYNEQFF.

The chain uses TRBV5-4 and TRBJ1-2; weak D call: TRBD1 (5 bases). The CDR3 covers 15 residues. Germline assignment: CDR1 SGHNT and CDR2 YYREEE (reference sequence). The V end lost 2 bases, the J end lost 4 bases, and 15 bases lay between the germline ends. CDR3 coding DNA: TGTGCCAGCAGCTTTTTCGGGACGGGACTCTATGGCTACACCTTC. Encoded protein: CASSFFGTGLYGYTF.

V is TRBV28 and J is TRBJ2-3, with 10 bases that match TRBD2. Germline CDR1 reads MDHEN; CDR2 reads SYDVKM. The junction had 4 bases not matched to a gene; V was cut back by 2 bases and J by 2 bases. The CDR3 is made up of 16 amino acids. The CDR3 sequence: CASSLLAGDITDTQYF. The DNA for the CDR3 is TGTGCCAGCAGTTTACTAGCGGGAGATATCACAGATACGCAGTATTTT.

J is TRBJ1-4 and V is TRBV18; a weak D match, TRBD1 (5 bases). V lost 0 bases and J lost 4, with 9 bases in between. The CDR3 runs 15 residues. The germline gives CDR1 KGHSH, CDR2 LQKENI. CDR3 in amino acids: CASSPPDRLNEKLFF. The CDR3 bases are TGTGCCAGCTCACCACCCGACAGACTTAATGAAAAACTGTTTTTT.

This sequence joins TRBV5-6 and TRBJ1-3; D gene unclear. Deletions cut 2 bases from V and 9 bases from J, with 9 bases between. Germline V gene data show CDR1 as SGHDT and CDR2 as YYEEEE. The CDR3 totals 12 residues. CDR3 in amino acids: CASSFHGGTIYF. DNA for the CDR3: TGTGCCAGCAGCTTCCACGGCGGCACCATATATTTT.

This chain's CDR3 is CASSGETGSGGYTF. DNA for the CDR3: TGCGCCAGCAGCGGCGAGACAGGATCTGGTGGCTACACCTTC. The rearrangement links TRBV5-1 to TRBJ1-2, with a weak D call TRBD1 (6 bases). Germline assignment: CDR1 SGHRS and CDR2 YFSETQ. This CDR3 is 14 amino acids long. Trimming shortened V by 4 bases and J by 7 bases, and 17 bases separated the two germline ends. Full variable domain (remainder filled in from reference TRBV5-1 and TRBJ1-2): KAGVTQTPRYLIKTRGQQVTLSCSPISGHRSVSWYQQTPGQGLQFLFEYFSETQRNKGNFPGRFSGRQFSNSRSEMNVSTLELGDSALYLCASSGETGSGGYTFGSGTRLTVV.

The chain uses TRBV5-1 and TRBJ2-6; D ambiguous. From germline, CDR1 is SGHRS and CDR2 YFSETQ. The CDR3 length is 16 residues. V was shortened by 0 bases and J by 0 bases, with 7 bases between the two germline ends. This CDR3 reads CASSLAGSSGANVLTF. The DNA of the CDR3 is TGCGCCAGCAGCTTGGCAGGAAGCTCTGGGGCCAACGTCCTGACTTTC.